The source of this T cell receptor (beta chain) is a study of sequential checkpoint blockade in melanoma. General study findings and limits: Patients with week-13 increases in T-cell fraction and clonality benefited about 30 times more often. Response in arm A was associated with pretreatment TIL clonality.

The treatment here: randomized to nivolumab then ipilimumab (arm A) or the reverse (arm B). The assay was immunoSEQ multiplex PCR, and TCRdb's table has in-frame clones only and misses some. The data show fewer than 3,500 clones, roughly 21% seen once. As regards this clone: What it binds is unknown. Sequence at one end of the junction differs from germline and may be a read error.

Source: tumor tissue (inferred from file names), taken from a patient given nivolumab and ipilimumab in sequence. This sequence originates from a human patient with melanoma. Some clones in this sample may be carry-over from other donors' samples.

The CDR3 sequence: CASTYNRGTGELFF. In DNA, the CDR3 is TGTGCCAGCACTTACAACCGGGGGACCGGGGAGCTGTTTTTT. The chain links TRBV6-8 to TRBJ2-2, with a possible D match to TRBD2 (6 bases). Germline CDR1 is MNHGY and CDR2 is SAAAGT. The CDR3 runs to 14 residues.